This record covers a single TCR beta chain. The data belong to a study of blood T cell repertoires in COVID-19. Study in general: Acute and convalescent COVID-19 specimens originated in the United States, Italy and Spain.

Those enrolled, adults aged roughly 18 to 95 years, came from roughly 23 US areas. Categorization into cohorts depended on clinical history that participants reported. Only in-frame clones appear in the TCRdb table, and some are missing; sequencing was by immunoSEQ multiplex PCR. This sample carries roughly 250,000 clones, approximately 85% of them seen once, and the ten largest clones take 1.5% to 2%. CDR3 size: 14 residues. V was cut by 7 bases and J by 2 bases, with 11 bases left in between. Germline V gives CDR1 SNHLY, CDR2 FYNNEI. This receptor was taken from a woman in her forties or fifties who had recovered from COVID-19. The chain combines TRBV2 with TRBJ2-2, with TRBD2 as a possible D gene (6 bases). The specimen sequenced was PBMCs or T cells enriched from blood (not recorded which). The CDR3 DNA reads TGTGCCAGCATGGGACTCAGTAACACCGGGGAGCTGTTTTTT. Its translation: CASMGLSNTGELFF.